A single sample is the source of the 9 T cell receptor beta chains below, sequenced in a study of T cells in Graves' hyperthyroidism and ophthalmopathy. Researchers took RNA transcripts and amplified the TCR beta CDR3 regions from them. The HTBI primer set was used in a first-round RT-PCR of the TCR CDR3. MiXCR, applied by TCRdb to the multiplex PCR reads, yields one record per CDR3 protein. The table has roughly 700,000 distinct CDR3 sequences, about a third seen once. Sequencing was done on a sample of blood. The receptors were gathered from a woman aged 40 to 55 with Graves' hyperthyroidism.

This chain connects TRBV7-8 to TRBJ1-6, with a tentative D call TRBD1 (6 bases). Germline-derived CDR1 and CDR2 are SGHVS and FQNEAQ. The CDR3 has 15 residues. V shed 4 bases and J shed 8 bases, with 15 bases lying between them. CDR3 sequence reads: CASSSRGSGDSPLHF. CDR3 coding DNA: TGTGCCAGCAGCTCCAGGGGTTCGGGGGATTCACCCCTCCACTTT.

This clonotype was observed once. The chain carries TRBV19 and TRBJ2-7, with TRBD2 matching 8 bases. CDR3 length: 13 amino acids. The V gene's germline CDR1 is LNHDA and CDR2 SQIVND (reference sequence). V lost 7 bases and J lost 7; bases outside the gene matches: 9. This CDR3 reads CASKGRGAEEQYF. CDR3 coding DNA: TGTGCCAGTAAAGGGCGGGGGGCGGAGGAGCAGTACTTC.

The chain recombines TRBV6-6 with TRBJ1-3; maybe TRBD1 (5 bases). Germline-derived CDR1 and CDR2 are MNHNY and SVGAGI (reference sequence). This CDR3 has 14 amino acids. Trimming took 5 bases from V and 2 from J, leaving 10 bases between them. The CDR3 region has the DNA TGTGCCAGCAGTGGGACGGAGACTGGAAACACCATATATTTT. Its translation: CASSGTETGNTIYF.

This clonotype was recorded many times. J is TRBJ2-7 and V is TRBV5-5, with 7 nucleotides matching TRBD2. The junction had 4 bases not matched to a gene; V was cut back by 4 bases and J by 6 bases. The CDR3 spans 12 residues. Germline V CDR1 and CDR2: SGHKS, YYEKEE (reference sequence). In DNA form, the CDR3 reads TGTGCCAGCAGCCGGCGGGGGACCGAGCAGTACTTC. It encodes CASSRRGTEQYF.

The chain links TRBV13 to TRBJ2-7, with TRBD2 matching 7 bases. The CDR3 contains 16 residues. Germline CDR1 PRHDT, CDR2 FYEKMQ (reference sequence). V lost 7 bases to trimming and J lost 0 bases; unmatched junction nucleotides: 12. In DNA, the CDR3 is TGTGCCAGCAAGGCGGCTAGCGGAAATCCCTCCTACGAGCAGTACTTC. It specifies CASKAASGNPSYEQYF.

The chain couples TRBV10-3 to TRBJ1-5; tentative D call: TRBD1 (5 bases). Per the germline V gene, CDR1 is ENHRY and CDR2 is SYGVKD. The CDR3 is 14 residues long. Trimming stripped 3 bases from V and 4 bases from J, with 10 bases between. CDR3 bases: TGTGCCATCAGTGATACCAACAGGAATCAGCCCCAGCATTTT. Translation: CAISDTNRNQPQHF.

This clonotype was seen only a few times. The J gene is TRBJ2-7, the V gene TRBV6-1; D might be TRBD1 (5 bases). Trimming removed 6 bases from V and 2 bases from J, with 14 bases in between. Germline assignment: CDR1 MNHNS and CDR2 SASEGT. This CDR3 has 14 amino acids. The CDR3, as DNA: TGTGCCAGCAGGGACGCAGGGCTAACCTACGAGCAGTACTTC. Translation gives CASRDAGLTYEQYF.

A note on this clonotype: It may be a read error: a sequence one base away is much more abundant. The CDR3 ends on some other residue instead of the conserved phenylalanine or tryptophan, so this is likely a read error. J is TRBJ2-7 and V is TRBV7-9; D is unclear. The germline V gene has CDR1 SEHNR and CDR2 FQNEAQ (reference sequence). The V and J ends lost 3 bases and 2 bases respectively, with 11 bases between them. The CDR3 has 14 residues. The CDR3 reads CASSLDGDAYEQYS. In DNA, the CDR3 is TGTGCCAGCAGCTTGGACGGAGATGCCTACGAGCAGTACTCC.

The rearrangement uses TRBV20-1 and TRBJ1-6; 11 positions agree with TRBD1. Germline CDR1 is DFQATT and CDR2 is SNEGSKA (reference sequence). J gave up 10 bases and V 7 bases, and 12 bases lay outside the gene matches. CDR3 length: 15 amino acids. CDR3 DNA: TGCAGTGTGGACAGGGGGCTTGGGGCGCAGTCACCCCTCCACTTT. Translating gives CSVDRGLGAQSPLHF.